The 15 T cell receptor beta chains reported below all come from one sample, sequenced in a study of blood T cell repertoires in COVID-19. TCRdb keeps only in-frame clones here, not all; method: immunoSEQ multiplex PCR. The repertoire holds fewer than 350,000 clones, with approximately 88% as singletons. Sequenced material: PBMCs or T cells enriched from blood (not recorded which). The receptors shown here come from a woman under 40 who had recovered from COVID-19.

The gene calls are TRBV2 and TRBJ2-1, with D tentatively TRBD1 (6 bases). CDR1 and CDR2 from the germline V gene are SNHLY and FYNNEI. The CDR3 is made up of 11 amino acids. The V end lost 6 bases, the J end lost 7 bases, and 7 bases lay between the germline ends. CDR3 loop: CASRGQNEQFF. CDR3 in DNA: TGTGCCAGCAGAGGACAGAATGAGCAGTTCTTC.

The V call is TRBV10-1, the J call TRBJ2-5, with a possible D match to TRBD2 (7 bases). Germline values: CDR1 WNHNN, CDR2 SYGVQD (reference sequence). The CDR3 extends over 15 amino acids. V lost 5 bases to trimming and J lost 3 bases, with 16 bases between them. The CDR3: CASSPGRGSKETQYF. CDR3 nucleotides: TGCGCCAGCAGTCCTGGGAGGGGGAGTAAAGAGACCCAGTACTTC.

This chain links TRBV3-1 (or the pseudogene TRBV3-2) with TRBJ1-2, with D perhaps TRBD1 (6 bases). This CDR3 comprises 15 residues. V was pared by 3 bases and J by 3 bases, with 14 bases between. Per germline, CDR1 LGHDT and CDR2 YNNKEL (reference sequence). CDR3 loop: CASSQGAAFYYGYTF. DNA for the CDR3: TGTGCCAGCAGCCAGGGGGCAGCTTTCTACTATGGCTACACCTTC.

The rearrangement joins TRBV28 to TRBJ2-2; 8 positions agree with TRBD1. CDR3 length equals 17 residues. The germline V gene has CDR1 MDHEN and CDR2 SYDVKM. V shed 2 bases and J 7 bases; nucleotides not matched to a gene: 12. The DNA for the CDR3 is TGTGCCAGCAGTTTAATCCAGGGGGCGATGGTAGTCGGGGAGCTGTTTTTT. Its translation: CASSLIQGAMVVGELFF.

In this sample, this clone turned up once. The gene calls are TRBV7-8 and TRBJ1-5; the match to TRBD1 covers 8 bases. V shed 5 bases and J 2 bases; nucleotides not matched to a gene: 8. The CDR3 runs 16 residues. Germline V gene lookup returns CDR1 SGHVS and CDR2 FQNEAQ. CDR3 DNA: TGTGCCAGCAGCCCATCAGGGGGCTTGCGCAATCAGCCCCAGCATTTT. It is translated as CASSPSGGLRNQPQHF.

Only one count was recorded for this clone. The chain links TRBV2 to TRBJ2-6; 7 bases are a match to TRBD2. In germline, CDR1 is SNHLY, CDR2 FYNNEI. There are 17 residues in the CDR3. V shed 4 bases and J 0 bases; nucleotides not matched to a gene: 6. CDR3 coding DNA: TGTGCCAGCAGTGGCGGGGGTCAGACCTCTGGGGCCAACGTCCTGACTTTC. Translation: CASSGGGQTSGANVLTF.

The V call is TRBV11-2, the J call TRBJ2-1; D not resolved. In germline, CDR1 is SGHAT, CDR2 FQNNGV. V lost 1 base and J lost 7, with 5 bases in between. The CDR3 is 12 amino acids. CDR3: CASSLAGNEQFF. The CDR3 nucleotides read TGTGCCAGCAGCTTAGCGGGTAATGAGCAGTTCTTC.

The chain couples TRBV5-1 to TRBJ1-1; D unclear. With 2 bases removed from V and 2 bases from J, the gap between germline ends came to 4 bases. CDR3 length: 12 amino acids. Germline values: CDR1 SGHRS, CDR2 YFSETQ. The CDR3 sequence is CASSLQNTEAFF. The CDR3 DNA sequence: TGCGCCAGCAGCTTACAAAACACTGAAGCTTTCTTT.

This clone has a single count. The genes are TRBV27 and TRBJ2-7; 11 bases are shared with TRBD2. Germline V gene sequence: CDR1 MNHEY, CDR2 SMNVEV (reference sequence). The CDR3 is made up of 19 amino acids. With V trimmed by 0 bases and J by 0 bases, 10 bases remained unmatched. CDR3 amino acids: CASSLSSTRLAGRSYEQYF. The CDR3 DNA sequence: TGTGCCAGCAGTTTATCCTCCACTAGACTAGCGGGACGCTCCTACGAGCAGTACTTC.

The chain employs TRBV28 and TRBJ1-2; 9 nucleotides line up with TRBD1. The CDR3 length is 15 residues. Germline assignment: CDR1 MDHEN and CDR2 SYDVKM. Trimming took 5 bases from V and 5 from J; bases not matched to a gene: 9. The CDR3 DNA sequence: TGTGCCAGCAGTAAACAGGGGGCGAACCAATATGGCTACACCTTC. Its translation: CASSKQGANQYGYTF.

In this sample, this clone turned up once. V gene TRBV10-3 combines with J gene TRBJ2-2; 10 bases are a match to TRBD2. The germline CDR1 and CDR2 sequences are ENHRY and SYGVKD. The CDR3 runs 13 residues. Losses at the gene ends were 8 bases for V and 7 bases for J; bases not matched to a gene: 4. CDR3 amino acids: CAIGTSELGELFF. The CDR3 DNA is TGTGCCATCGGGACTAGCGAACTCGGGGAGCTGTTTTTT.

The V and J genes are TRBV2 and TRBJ2-7; the D is unclear. V was clipped by 6 bases and J by 3 bases, with 9 bases between them. Germline CDR1 reads SNHLY; CDR2 reads FYNNEI. This CDR3 contains 12 residues. The CDR3 bases are TGTGCCAGCAGGTATATGTTCTACGAGCAGTACTTC. It encodes CASRYMFYEQYF.

V usage is TRBV5-6 and J usage is TRBJ2-7, with D uncertain. Germline CDR1 SGHDT, CDR2 YYEEEE. Trimming took 4 bases from V and 2 from J, leaving 4 bases between them. The CDR3 sequence is 11 residues long. The CDR3 nucleotides read TGTGCCAGCAGCCGGGCCTACGAGCAGTACTTC. The encoded protein is CASSRAYEQYF.

This chain connects TRBV29-1 to TRBJ2-5; D is perhaps TRBD1 (6 bases). This CDR3 contains 15 residues. Between the trimmed V and J ends, which lost 2 bases and 4 bases, there was a span of 17 bases. Germline V gene lookup returns CDR1 SQVTM and CDR2 ANQGSEA. The CDR3 here is CSVEPVGAGVETQYF. The CDR3 DNA reads TGCAGCGTTGAACCCGTGGGGGCCGGGGTAGAGACCCAGTACTTC.

The chain carries TRBV27 and TRBJ2-5; D is ambiguous. V gave up 6 bases and J gave up 3 bases, with 14 bases separating them. CDR3 length equals 14 residues. From germline, CDR1 is MNHEY and CDR2 SMNVEV (reference sequence). The CDR3 DNA reads as TGTGCCAGCAGAATCTATGGTGGAGAAGAGACCCAGTACTTC. Its protein product is CASRIYGGEETQYF.